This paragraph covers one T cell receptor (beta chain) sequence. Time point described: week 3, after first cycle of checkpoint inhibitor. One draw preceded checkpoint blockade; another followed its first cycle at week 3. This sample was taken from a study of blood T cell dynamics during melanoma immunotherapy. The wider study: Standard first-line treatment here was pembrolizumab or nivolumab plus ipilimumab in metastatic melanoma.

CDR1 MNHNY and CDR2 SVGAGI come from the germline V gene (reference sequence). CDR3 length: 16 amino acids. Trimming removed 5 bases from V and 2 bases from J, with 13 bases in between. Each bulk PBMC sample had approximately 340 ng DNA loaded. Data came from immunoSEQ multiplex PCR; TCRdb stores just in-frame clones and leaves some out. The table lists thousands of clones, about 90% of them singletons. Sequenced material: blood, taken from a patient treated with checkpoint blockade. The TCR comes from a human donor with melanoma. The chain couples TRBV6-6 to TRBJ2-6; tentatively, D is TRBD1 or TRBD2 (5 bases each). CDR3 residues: CASSPNRDAGANVLTF. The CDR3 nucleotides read TGTGCCAGCAGTCCTAACCGGGACGCTGGGGCCAACGTCCTGACTTTC.